The present T cell receptor beta chain was sequenced within a study of shared clonotypes between healthy human individuals (TCRdb year 2020). General notes on the study: A couple of women and a few men aged 18 to 49 years were included in the cohort. Per donor, three plates each were used for CD4 naive and CD4 memory, two for CD8 naive, and one for CD8 memory. To increase sequencing depth and limit assay-specific biases, different laboratories used diverse techniques to prepare libraries and sequence TCR repertoires. Per donor, leukapheresis produced somewhere between about 0.9 and 9.5 billion PBMCs. The study deeply sequenced blood TCR repertoires of about 5 healthy adults to estimate repertoire size and the extent of clonotype sharing between individuals. The investigation overall reported the following: Higher generation probabilities were observed for clonotypes shared by all four sorted-subset donors than for non-shared clonotypes. When four donors were compared, the shared fraction of clonotypes was 5% to 6.5% for naive CD4, around 4% for naive CD8, 2.3% for memory CD4, and 0.3% to 0.5% for memory CD8. Even with the large sequencing depth, rarefaction of the sorted-subset datasets indicated that sequencing was incomplete. Sampling was restricted to blood, and TCR repertoires in tissues likely differ from the TCR repertoires found in blood. Pairwise subsampling indicated that sequencing depth was expected to affect the degree of clonotype sharing among donors. The small number of donors limited the genetic and exposure-history diversity represented. Naive subsets generally had larger estimated clonotype richness than memory subsets did.

The donors were healthy, HIV-negative adults with no recently reported acute infections or vaccinations. Every donor was a Caucasian adult residing in Nashville, Tennessee, USA. CD4+ T cells were enriched by magnetic negative selection; naive cells were then positively selected on CD45RA, and the negative fraction formed the memory subset. Blood was obtained by leukapheresis, after which PBMCs were separated by Ficoll-Histopaque density gradient centrifugation and cryopreserved in liquid nitrogen vapor phase. Analytical flow cytometry was used to check the purity and quantity of each magnetically sorted T cell population. From each sorted fraction, genomic DNA was isolated and quantified by UV absorbance on a Nanodrop 2000c. Using the deep immunoSEQ assay, multiplex PCR amplified TCR CDR3 regions from genomic DNA. For each cell subset, the extracted genomic DNA was distributed evenly across all wells of several immunoSEQ 96-well plates, and each plate served as one replicate. For sorted subsets, approximately 210 ng of genomic DNA, equivalent to tens of thousands of T cell genomes, went into each replicate PCR. The purified libraries were quantified using a Qubit 3.0 fluorometer, sized with a Bioanalyzer 2100, and then quantified again using the KAPA Library Quantification kit. Each immunoSEQ 96-well plate was sequenced on its own single-read 150-cycle Illumina NextSeq 550 flow cell. Concerning the study's data processing: Because the immunoSEQ output held only junctional sequences and lacked quality scores, the filtering could not match the filtering applied to full-length reads. To assign V/J genes and CDR3, sequences were annotated against IMGT germline references using PyIR, a Python wrapper for IgBLAST v1.9. Any read was removed if the V/J assignment was weak (E-value above 1e-6), the CDR3 was missing, or the read contained stop codons, out-of-frame junctions, or ambiguous translated residues. V3J clonotypes were defined as sequences sharing the same inferred V gene, J gene, and CDR3 amino acid sequence. Percentage overlap between repertoires was calculated by dividing the number of shared unique clonotypes by the size of the smaller repertoire. RTK rarefaction, the Chao1 estimator, and Recon v2.1 estimates of unobserved clonotypes were used to assess repertoire richness. For all TCRbeta clonotypes obtained by the gDNA method from several donors, generation probabilities were computed with OLGA. The table comes from immuneACCESS by way of TCRdb, which keeps in-frame sequences with V and J called. Part of the clones is missing from these tables; in studies checked, under half for an unresolved V gene and the rest for unknown reasons. V and J calls and clone size come straight from that table; D and trimming were deduced from the DNA. This sample is represented by approximately 2.5 million clones; approximately 94% of them were singletons. Of the sample, roughly 0.36% is held by the ten largest clones.

On this clone itself: Its antigen specificity is not known. No base qualities exist here, and no much larger clone lies one base off it.

The TCR originated in a man between 18 and 35 years old in good health. Some clones in this sample may be carry-over from other donors' samples. The sequenced sample consisted of naive CD4+ T cells from PBMCs. The cell subset or site label here, explained by the study, means: CD45RA+ positively selected.

The CDR3 region reads CASSYVGGSYNEQFF. The DNA is TGTGCCAGCAGTTACGTTGGAGGCTCCTACAATGAGCAGTTCTTC. The chain was built from TRBV6-5 and TRBJ2-1; the D segment could be TRBD2, given 5 matching bases. The CDR3 measures 15 amino acids from cysteine to phenylalanine. The read is trimmed to its CDR3 DNA, 45 bases read in frame from base 1. Trimming costs V 2 bases and J 0 bases, and their ends lie 8 bases apart. CDR1 and CDR2, per the germline V gene, are MNHEY and SVGAGI.